Shown below are 23 T cell receptor beta chains from a single sample sequenced in a study of cytomegalovirus exposure and HLA in healthy donors. The study ran its PCR with 60 Vbeta and 13 Jbeta primers. Only in-frame clones appear in the TCRdb table, and some are missing; sequencing was by immunoSEQ multiplex PCR. The sample includes about 110,000 clones, over 80% of them seen just once. The specimen sequenced was PBMCs. The receptors derive from a man in his forties or fifties in good health and CMV-seronegative.

V usage is TRBV9 and J usage is TRBJ2-1; D might be TRBD1 (5 bases). V was cut by 0 bases and J by 9 bases, with 13 bases left in between. Germline V gives CDR1 SGDLS, CDR2 YYNGEE. This CDR3 has 14 residues. The CDR3 protein is CASSVEAGLFEQFF. CDR3 nucleotide sequence: TGTGCCAGCAGCGTAGAGGCAGGGCTGTTTGAGCAGTTCTTC.

The table lists this clone with a count of one. This chain links TRBV15 with TRBJ1-1; TRBD1 matches at 9 bases. V lost 5 bases, J lost 5 bases, and 6 bases stayed unmatched. Germline CDR1 and CDR2: LNHNV and YYDKDF (reference sequence). There are 14 residues in the CDR3. CDR3 amino acids: CATSRTGAGTEAFF. CDR3 DNA sequence: TGTGCCACCAGCCGGACAGGGGCAGGGACTGAAGCTTTCTTT.

The count of this clone is one. V is TRBV29-1 and J is TRBJ1-2; the match to TRBD1 covers 7 bases. This CDR3 has 14 residues. Germline V CDR1 and CDR2: SQVTM, ANQGSEA. V trimming: 6 bases; J trimming: 7 bases; junction bases outside the gene matches: 14. For the CDR3, the DNA is TGCAGCGTGACCTCGGCCACAGGGGCGAGTGGCTACACCTTC. Residues: CSVTSATGASGYTF.

This clone has only one observation. V and J are TRBV7-3 and TRBJ2-7; 9 bases match TRBD2. The CDR3 contains 15 residues. The V gene end was trimmed by 1 base and the J gene end by 6 bases; junction bases not matched to a gene: 7. The V gene's germline CDR1 is SGHTA and CDR2 FQGTGA. The CDR3 region has the DNA TGTGCCAGCAGCTTAAGACTAGCGGACCTCTCCGAGCAGTACTTC. Its translation: CASSLRLADLSEQYF.

This clone has a single count. This chain joins TRBV29-1 and TRBJ2-1; TRBD2 matches 9 bases. Germline V gene lookup returns CDR1 SQVTM and CDR2 ANQGSEA. The CDR3 is 13 amino acids. V was clipped by 3 bases and J by 7 bases; unmatched bases: 4. The CDR3 region is CSVDVAGVNEQFF. The CDR3 nucleotides are TGCAGCGTTGATGTAGCGGGAGTGAATGAGCAGTTCTTC.

The chain employs TRBV18 and TRBJ2-1, with TRBD2 matching over 7 bases. The CDR3 covers 18 residues. The V and J ends lost 3 bases and 3 bases, in that order; junction bases with no gene match: 14. Germline lookup yields CDR1 KGHSH and CDR2 LQKENI. In DNA form, the CDR3 reads TGTGCCAGCTCACCTCTCAGCGGGGTAGCCGCGAGCTACAATGAGCAGTTCTTC. It yields the protein CASSPLSGVAASYNEQFF.

The rearrangement links TRBV7-2 to TRBJ2-3; perhaps TRBD2 as D (6 bases). V was cut by 5 bases and J by 1 base, with 19 bases left in between. Germline V lookup: CDR1 SGHTA, CDR2 FQGNSA. The CDR3 runs to 17 residues. In DNA, the CDR3 is TGTGCCAGCAGCCGCCCCCGCGGAGGGGACCGCACAGATACGCAGTATTTT. Amino acid sequence: CASSRPRGGDRTDTQYF.

This rearrangement joins TRBV6-1 to TRBJ2-1; 8 bases line up with TRBD2. The CDR3 spans 14 residues. V trimming: 1 base; J trimming: 6 bases; junction bases outside the gene matches: 2. Germline values: CDR1 MNHNS, CDR2 SASEGT. CDR3 loop: CASSEGLASNEQFF. The CDR3 coding sequence is TGTGCCAGCAGTGAAGGACTAGCGAGCAATGAGCAGTTCTTC.

On this clone: Mismatch with germline at one junction end may stem from a read error. This rearrangement joins TRBV5-4 to TRBJ2-7; 13 bases are shared with TRBD2. Germline assignment: CDR1 SGHNT and CDR2 YYREEE (reference sequence). The CDR3 spans 15 residues. The DNA of the CDR3 is TGTCCCAGCAGCCCCTCCGGGACTAGCGGGGCCGTGCAGTACTTC. The encoded protein is CPSSPSGTSGAVQYF.

The chain couples TRBV19 to TRBJ1-1, with a tentative D call TRBD1 (5 bases). Germline loops: CDR1 LNHDA, CDR2 SQIVND (reference sequence). V was trimmed by 3 bases and J by 1 base, leaving 12 bases between them. The length of the CDR3 is 15 residues. This chain's CDR3 is CASSMSGRANTEAFF. The CDR3 DNA sequence: TGTGCCAGTAGTATGTCGGGCAGGGCGAACACTGAAGCTTTCTTT.

This clone was counted between two and nine times. The rearrangement links TRBV21-1 to TRBJ1-1; TRBD1 is the table's D call, not checked against the DNA. TRBV21-1 is shown as a pseudogene. This CDR3 comprises 17 residues. The CDR3 loop is CASSSWTGGTSNTEAFF. CDR3 bases: TGTGCCAGCAGCTCCTGGACAGGGGGAACCTCCAACACTGAAGCTTTCTTT.

This rearrangement joins TRBV11-2 to TRBJ2-7, with D tentatively TRBD2 (6 bases). The CDR3 has 14 residues. Germline V CDR1 and CDR2: SGHAT, FQNNGV. Trimming stripped 4 bases from V and 5 bases from J, with 15 bases between. The CDR3 DNA sequence: TGTGCCAGCAGCTCGGCGGGACTGAGGAACGAGCAGTACTTC. Its translation: CASSSAGLRNEQYF. Full variable domain (missing parts from reference TRBV11-2 and TRBJ2-7): EAGVAQSPRYKIIEKRQSVAFWCNPISGHATLYWYQQILGQGPKLLIQFQNNGVVDDSQLPKDRFSAERLKGVDSTLKIQPAKLEDSAVYLCASSSAGLRNEQYFGPGTRLTVT.

The chain has TRBV5-1 and TRBJ1-1; D remains unclear. The CDR3 consists of 14 residues. The germline gives CDR1 SGHRS, CDR2 YFSETQ. The V gene lost 2 bases and the J gene lost 0 bases, with 8 bases spanning the gap. The CDR3 coding sequence is TGCGCCAGCAGCTTCGCGGAGTTGAACACTGAAGCTTTCTTT. Amino acid sequence: CASSFAELNTEAFF.

This chain joins TRBV5-8 and TRBJ2-1, with 8 bases aligning to TRBD2. Germline CDR1 is SGHTS and CDR2 is YDEGEE. CDR3 length: 15 amino acids. V dropped 4 bases and J dropped 10; count of bases not matched to a gene: 13. The CDR3 DNA sequence: TGTGCCAGCAGCCCTTATAGCGGGGTCACATCGGAGCAGTTCTTC. Translated, it gives CASSPYSGVTSEQFF.

The chain is built from TRBV15 and TRBJ1-6; TRBD1 might be the D (5 bases). Trimming removed 11 bases at V and 6 bases at J, with 20 bases between. There are 15 residues in the CDR3. CDR1 LNHNV and CDR2 YYDKDF come from the germline V gene (reference sequence). This CDR3 reads CASGTGVQINSPLHF. CDR3 sequence (DNA): TGTGCCTCCGGGACGGGGGTGCAAATTAATTCACCCCTCCACTTT.

The gene calls are TRBV27 and TRBJ2-7, with TRBD2 as a possible D gene (5 bases). Germline CDR1 and CDR2: MNHEY and SMNVEV (reference sequence). The CDR3 is 16 amino acids. Trimming removed 2 bases from V and 2 bases from J, with 16 bases in between. CDR3 in amino acids: CASSLRGSRVTYEQYF. The CDR3 coding sequence is TGTGCCAGCAGTTTACGAGGGAGCCGCGTCACCTACGAGCAGTACTTC.

The chain is built from TRBV7-2 and TRBJ2-5; 7 bases match TRBD1. Germline assignment: CDR1 SGHTA and CDR2 FQGNSA. CDR3 length equals 17 residues. The ends lost 0 bases at V and 1 base at J; junction bases unmatched: 8. DNA of the CDR3: TGTGCCAGCAGCTTAGCGCTTAGGGGGCGATCCCAAGAGACCCAGTACTTC. It specifies CASSLALRGRSQETQYF.

The chain combines TRBV5-8 with TRBJ2-3; the D gene is possibly TRBD1 (6 bases). V was trimmed by 0 bases and J by 4 bases, leaving 21 bases between them. Per the germline V gene, CDR1 is SGHTS and CDR2 is YDEGEE. The CDR3 runs to 18 residues. The CDR3 spells CASSLEGWGPRGADTQYF. Here the CDR3 DNA reads TGTGCCAGCAGCTTGGAAGGTTGGGGGCCTAGAGGGGCAGATACGCAGTATTTT.

The chain uses TRBV7-3 and TRBJ1-1; D unclear. Germline CDR1 reads SGHTA; CDR2 reads FQGTGA. The ends were cut back, 5 bases at V and 5 bases at J, with 12 bases in the middle. This CDR3 comprises 13 residues. The CDR3 DNA reads TGTGCCAGCAGCCCCCAAAGCGGGACTGAAGCTTTCTTT. Translated: CASSPQSGTEAFF.

J is TRBJ1-2 and V is TRBV2, with D possibly being TRBD1 (5 bases). From germline, CDR1 is SNHLY and CDR2 FYNNEI. Trimming cost V 5 bases and J 12 bases, with 19 bases left between them. The CDR3 contains 13 residues. CDR3 sequence reads: CASSTGRGRGDTF. The CDR3 DNA reads as TGTGCCAGCAGTACCGGGAGGGGTCGGGGAGACACCTTC.

The rearrangement links TRBV7-9 to TRBJ2-3, with 7 positions matching TRBD1. Trimming at V came to 5 bases and at J to 6 bases, leaving 11 bases not matched to a gene. CDR3 length equals 15 residues. The germline gives CDR1 SEHNR, CDR2 FQNEAQ (reference sequence). CDR3 loop: CASSTTGTVSDTQYF. CDR3 nucleotides: TGTGCCAGCAGCACGACCGGGACAGTTTCTGATACGCAGTATTTT.

This clone was counted between two and nine times. The chain joins TRBV9 to TRBJ2-1, with TRBD2 matching over 7 bases. V dropped 4 bases and J dropped 8; count of bases not matched to a gene: 6. Germline CDR1 SGDLS, CDR2 YYNGEE. This CDR3 is built from 13 residues. CDR3 coding DNA: TGTGCCAGCAGCACACGACTAGCCTATGAGCAGTTCTTC. It specifies CASSTRLAYEQFF.

The J gene is TRBJ2-5, the V gene TRBV28, with D tentatively TRBD1 (5 bases). Germline V lookup: CDR1 MDHEN, CDR2 SYDVKM. CDR3 length: 13 amino acids. V lost 3 bases to trimming and J lost 7 bases, with 12 bases between them. CDR3 coding DNA: TGTGCCAGCAGTTTGGGGCGAGTCGGGACCCAGTACTTC. Protein sequence: CASSLGRVGTQYF. Full variable domain (rest looked up from reference TRBV28 and TRBJ2-5): DVKVTQSSRYLVKRTGEKVFLECVQDMDHENMFWYRQDPGLGLRLIYFSYDVKMKEKGDIPEGYSVSREKKERFSLILESASTNQTSMYLCASSLGRVGTQYFGPGTRLLVL.